The 12 T cell receptor beta chains in this list originate from one sample, sequenced in a study of CD8 T cells in Susac syndrome. RNA totalling about 0.5 to 1 ug underwent reverse transcription with random hexamers. Each CDR3 protein gets one entry after TCRdb re-called the immunoSEQ multiplex PCR reads with MiXCR. The sample consists of just under 150,000 distinct CDR3 sequences, around 94% of them appearing once. The material sequenced was CD4+ T cells from PBMCs. The receptors stem from a human donor in good health.

The chain recombines TRBV19 with TRBJ2-2; 12 bases are a match to TRBD2. With V trimmed by 5 bases and J by 3 bases, 4 bases remained unmatched. The CDR3 is made up of 16 amino acids. Per the germline V gene, CDR1 is LNHDA and CDR2 is SQIVND (reference sequence). The chain's CDR3 is CASSPWTSGDTGELFF. The DNA of the CDR3 is TGTGCCAGTAGTCCCTGGACTAGCGGGGACACCGGGGAGCTGTTTTTT. The variable domain in full, with the rest retrieved from reference TRBV19 and TRBJ2-2, is DGGITQSPKYLFRKEGQNVTLSCEQNLNHDAMYWYRQDPGQGLRLIYYSQIVNDFQKGDIAEGYSVSREKKESFPLTVTSAQKNPTAFYLCASSPWTSGDTGELFFGEGSRLTVL.

J is TRBJ2-1 and V is TRBV7-6, with D perhaps TRBD1 (5 bases). With 1 base removed from V and 8 bases from J, the gap between germline ends came to 9 bases. The CDR3 loop spans 13 amino acids. Germline-derived CDR1 and CDR2 are SGHVS and FNYEAQ. The CDR3 loop reads CASSLGQGDEQFF. In DNA form, the CDR3 reads TGTGCCAGCAGCTTAGGGCAGGGTGATGAGCAGTTCTTC. Drawing the rest from reference TRBV7-6 and TRBJ2-1, the complete variable domain is GAGVSQSPRYKVTKRGQDVALRCDPISGHVSLYWYRQALGQGPEFLTYFNYEAQQDKSGLPNDRFSAERPEGSISTLTIQRTEQRDSAMYRCASSLGQGDEQFFGPGTRLTVL.

The chain employs TRBV3-1 and TRBJ2-7; D is perhaps TRBD1 (7 bases). Germline loops: CDR1 LGHDT, CDR2 YNNKEL (reference sequence). The V end was cut by 3 bases, the J end by 6 bases, with 18 bases between. The CDR3 length is 15 residues. CDR3 region: CASSHETGRSGEQYF. CDR3 DNA sequence: TGTGCCAGCAGCCACGAGACAGGGAGGAGTGGCGAGCAGTACTTC.

This chain joins TRBV30 and TRBJ1-4; D gene unclear. This CDR3 region has 14 residues. Germline V gives CDR1 GTSNPN, CDR2 SVGIG (reference sequence). V lost 1 base to trimming and J lost 8 bases, with 14 bases between them. The CDR3 DNA is TGTGCCTGGAGTGACTGGACGGCCGACGAAAAACTGTTTTTT. As protein: CAWSDWTADEKLFF.

The rearrangement uses TRBV27 and TRBJ1-1; D might be TRBD1 (5 bases). This CDR3 contains 12 residues. V lost 6 bases to trimming and J lost 10 bases, with 15 bases between them. Germline V gene data show CDR1 as MNHEY and CDR2 as SMNVEV (reference sequence). CDR3 sequence (DNA): TGTGCCAGCAGCCGCGCTCAGGGTAGAGCTTTCTTT. Translating gives CASSRAQGRAFF.

J is TRBJ2-2 and V is TRBV10-2; a weak D match, TRBD1 (5 bases). Between the trimmed V and J ends, which lost 6 bases and 4 bases, there was a span of 12 bases. Germline values: CDR1 WSHSY, CDR2 SAAADI. This CDR3 contains 14 residues. In nucleotides, the CDR3 is TGCGCCAGCAGCCCCTTGGACATCACCGGGGAGCTGTTTTTT. Its translation: CASSPLDITGELFF.

V is TRBV12-3 or TRBV12-4 and J is TRBJ1-1; TRBD1 agrees at 12 bases. J was trimmed by 8 bases and V by 6 bases; bases with no gene match: 10. There are 15 residues in the CDR3. In nucleotides, the CDR3 is TGTGCCAGCAGGGCCGGGACAGGGGGCCTTTCGGAAGCTTTCTTT. It is translated as CASRAGTGGLSEAFF.

The chain uses TRBV20-1 and TRBJ2-1, with D perhaps TRBD2 (5 bases). V gave up 1 base and J gave up 13 bases, with 17 bases separating them. CDR3 size: 13 residues. Per the germline V gene, CDR1 is DFQATT and CDR2 is SNEGSKA (reference sequence). The CDR3 spells CSARVGWDSVQFF. The CDR3 DNA is TGCAGTGCTAGAGTGGGGTGGGATAGCGTCCAGTTCTTC.

The gene calls are TRBV6-6 and TRBJ2-7, with D possibly being TRBD1 (5 bases). The CDR3 sequence is 15 residues long. Trimming cost V 1 base and J 1 base, with 11 bases left between them. Per the germline V gene, CDR1 is MNHNY and CDR2 is SVGAGI (reference sequence). The CDR3 protein is CASSYWGRISYEQYF. As DNA, the CDR3 is TGTGCCAGCAGTTACTGGGGCAGGATTTCCTACGAGCAGTACTTC.

This rearrangement joins TRBV10-2 to TRBJ2-5; the match to TRBD2 covers 8 bases. The CDR3 length is 15 residues. Germline CDR1 reads WSHSY; CDR2 reads SAAADI. V shed 6 bases, J shed 5 bases, and the junction held 11 bases outside the gene matches. The CDR3 region is CASRVGAGVYETQYF. The CDR3 nucleotides are TGCGCCAGCAGGGTGGGAGCGGGAGTTTATGAGACCCAGTACTTC.

The V gene is TRBV4-1, the J gene TRBJ1-1; a possible D gene is TRBD1 (6 bases). Trimming cost V 3 bases and J 1 base, with 12 bases left between them. CDR1 and CDR2 (germline): MGHRA, YSYEKL. CDR3 length equals 15 residues. The CDR3 DNA reads TGCGCCAGCAGCCAGCTTCTGACAGGGAACACTGAAGCTTTCTTT. Amino acids: CASSQLLTGNTEAFF.

V and J are TRBV27 and TRBJ1-2, with 12 bases that match TRBD1. V gave up 5 bases and J gave up 9 bases; unmatched junction bases: 10. Germline-derived CDR1 and CDR2 are MNHEY and SMNVEV (reference sequence). This CDR3 has 15 residues. The DNA for the CDR3 is TGTGCCAGCAGTCTTGGGGGACAGGGGGCAAATAGCTACACCTTC. Translating gives CASSLGGQGANSYTF.